The clone carrying this T cell receptor beta chain was observed a few times. Of the isolated RNA, all was reverse transcribed, and so the sequenced material was expressed TCRB transcripts. The method was immunoSEQ multiplex PCR; TCRdb's version includes in-frame clones alone and lacks a portion of them. The table includes under 950,000 clones, roughly 15% detected once. CDR1 is SGHAT and CDR2 is FQNNGV in the germline V gene. J lost 7 bases, V lost 3 bases, and 3 bases had no gene match. This CDR3 comprises 13 residues. The data belong to a study of beta chain features in type 1 diabetes. Material: naive CD4+ T cells from blood. This TCR derives from a woman aged 18-29 years in good health. The chain couples TRBV11-2 to TRBJ2-1; TRBD1 agrees at 7 bases. Here the CDR3 reads CASSFAGGNEQFF. The CDR3 DNA is TGTGCCAGCAGCTTCGCAGGGGGTAATGAGCAGTTCTTC. The whole variable domain, remainder taken from reference TRBV11-2 and TRBJ2-1, is EAGVAQSPRYKIIEKRQSVAFWCNPISGHATLYWYQQILGQGPKLLIQFQNNGVVDDSQLPKDRFSAERLKGVDSTLKIQPAKLEDSAVYLCASSFAGGNEQFFGPGTRLTVL.